What follows are 20 T cell receptor beta chains derived from one specimen sequenced in a study of control samples from healthy donors and cancer patients. Repertoires were generated with immunoSEQ multiplex PCR, while TCRdb's copy carries only in-frame clones and drops some. The sample carries 90,000 to 150,000 clones, around 88% recorded once. Sequences were obtained from blood. Every receptor here comes from a middle-aged man in good health.

The chain combines TRBV3-1 (or the pseudogene TRBV3-2) with TRBJ1-4; no clear D. Germline V gene sequence: CDR1 LGHDT, CDR2 YNNKEL (reference sequence). Trimming shortened V by 6 bases and J by 6 bases, and 23 bases separated the two germline ends. The length of the CDR3 is 17 residues. This CDR3 reads CASRQHFNGGNYEKLFF. The CDR3 DNA follows: TGTGCCAGCAGACAACATTTTAACGGAGGGAATTATGAAAAACTGTTTTTT.

This chain connects TRBV2 to TRBJ1-4, with D tentatively TRBD1 (6 bases). V gave up 6 bases and J gave up 7 bases, with 12 bases separating them. The CDR3 spans 13 residues. Germline values: CDR1 SNHLY, CDR2 FYNNEI. CDR3 nucleotide sequence: TGTGCCAGCAGAGGTCAGGGGTTTGAAAAACTGTTTTTT. It yields the protein CASRGQGFEKLFF.

The CDR3, as DNA: TGTGCCAGCAGCCAATCCCAGGCCTCCGGGACCTACGAGCAGTACTTC. As protein: CASSQSQASGTYEQYF. The chain combines TRBV4-2 with TRBJ2-7, with D possibly matching TRBD2 (5 bases). Trimming cost V 2 bases and J 2 bases, with 16 bases left between them. The CDR3 has 16 amino acids. CDR1 and CDR2 from the germline V gene are LGHNA and YNFKEQ.

V and J are TRBV5-1 and TRBJ2-7; TRBD1 agrees at 7 bases. Germline assignment: CDR1 SGHRS and CDR2 YFSETQ. The CDR3 is made up of 15 amino acids. The V segment lost 3 bases and the J segment 2 bases; nucleotides outside the gene matches: 8. CDR3 sequence reads: CASSSPRDSPYEQYF. CDR3 sequence (DNA): TGCGCCAGCAGCTCACCCCGGGACAGTCCCTACGAGCAGTACTTC.

The V and J genes are TRBV30 and TRBJ1-3, with D possibly matching TRBD1 (5 bases). The CDR3 is made up of 14 amino acids. Germline CDR1 reads GTSNPN; CDR2 reads SVGIG (reference sequence). The V and J ends lost 0 bases and 2 bases respectively, with 8 bases between them. The CDR3 reads CAWSVSRAGNTIYF. CDR3 in DNA: TGTGCCTGGAGTGTAAGCAGGGCTGGAAACACCATATATTTT. Full variable domain (remainder filled in from reference TRBV30 and TRBJ1-3): SQTIHQWPATLVQPVGSPLSLECTVEGTSNPNLYWYRQAAGRGLQLLFYSVGIGQISSEVPQNLSASRPQDRQFILSSKKLLLSDSGFYLCAWSVSRAGNTIYFGEGSWLTVV.

CDR3 loop: CASSPWGLAGNTGELFF. The CDR3 DNA sequence: TGTGCCAGCAGCCCCTGGGGACTAGCGGGGAACACCGGGGAGCTGTTTTTT. J is TRBJ2-2 and V is TRBV5-8, with 12 bases lining up with TRBD2. CDR1 is SGHTS and CDR2 is YDEGEE in the germline V gene. There are 17 residues in the CDR3. With V trimmed by 4 bases and J by 1 base, 5 bases remained unmatched.

The V call is TRBV6-5, the J call TRBJ1-5; weak D call: TRBD1 (6 bases). This CDR3 region has 13 residues. The V gene lost 6 bases and the J gene lost 8 bases, with 14 bases spanning the gap. In germline, CDR1 is MNHEY, CDR2 SVGAGI. The CDR3 coding sequence is TGTGCCAGCAGCAGACAGGCAAGGGAGCCCCAGCATTTT. This translates into CASSRQAREPQHF.

This chain uses TRBV7-7 with TRBJ2-2, with D possibly TRBD2 on 5 matching bases. Germline CDR1 is SSHAT and CDR2 is FNYEAQ (reference sequence). Trimming removed 7 bases from V and 0 bases from J, with 12 bases in between. This CDR3 is built from 15 residues. CDR3 residues: CASTLEGPNTGELFF. The CDR3 nucleotides read TGTGCCAGCACCCTTGAGGGCCCGAACACCGGGGAGCTGTTTTTT.

The chain recombines TRBV6-2 or TRBV6-3 with TRBJ2-2; D may be TRBD1 (5 bases). From germline, CDR1 is MNHEY and CDR2 SVGEGT. The CDR3 consists of 14 residues. V lost 7 bases, J lost 4 bases, and 13 bases lay in between. CDR3 in DNA: TGTGCCAGCACCCCAGGGATGCGCACCGGGGAGCTGTTTTTT. This translates into CASTPGMRTGELFF.

The chain combines TRBV13 with TRBJ2-3; possible D gene TRBD1, 5 bases. Deletions cut 3 bases from V and 4 bases from J, with 14 bases between. Looked up from germline, CDR1 is PRHDT and CDR2 is FYEKMQ (reference sequence). The length of the CDR3 is 15 residues. CDR3 protein: CASSFQGWSADTQYF. The CDR3, as DNA: TGTGCCAGCAGCTTTCAGGGTTGGTCGGCAGATACGCAGTATTTT.

The J gene is TRBJ1-2, the V gene TRBV9, with D maybe TRBD1 (5 bases). V lost 2 bases, J lost 7 bases, and 9 bases lay in between. This CDR3 region has 12 residues. The V gene's germline CDR1 is SGDLS and CDR2 YYNGEE. CDR3 residues: CASSVGGGGYTF. CDR3 nucleotide sequence: TGTGCCAGCAGCGTGGGGGGAGGTGGCTACACCTTC.

This clone was observed a handful of times. The chain recombines TRBV6-4 with TRBJ2-6; D uncertain. The CDR3 is 15 residues long. Trimming cost V 0 bases and J 0 bases, with 3 bases left between them. Germline V CDR1 and CDR2: MRHNA, SNTAGT. The DNA for the CDR3 is TGTGCCAGCAGTGACTCAAGCTCTGGGGCCAACGTCCTGACTTTC. Residues: CASSDSSSGANVLTF.

Turning to this clone: The same CDR3 arises from other DNA sequences in this sample as well. This chain links TRBV5-1 with TRBJ1-2, with a possible D match to TRBD1 (5 bases). Germline V lookup: CDR1 SGHRS, CDR2 YFSETQ. Trimming pared 3 bases from V and 0 bases from J, leaving 6 bases between. The CDR3 has 13 amino acids. The CDR3: CASSSTANYGYTF. The CDR3 region has the DNA TGCGCCAGCAGCTCGACAGCTAACTATGGCTACACCTTC.

The table lists this clone with a count of one. This chain uses TRBV9 with TRBJ1-1, with D perhaps matching TRBD1 (6 bases). This CDR3 spans 14 amino acids. V was shortened by 3 bases and J by 1 base, with 10 bases between the two germline ends. In germline, CDR1 is SGDLS, CDR2 YYNGEE. Written as DNA, the CDR3 is TGTGCCAGCAGCGCACTACAGGGGAACACTGAAGCTTTCTTT. It yields the protein CASSALQGNTEAFF.

The chain is built from TRBV7-2 and TRBJ2-7; D uncertain. Trimming shortened V by 4 bases and J by 3 bases, and 10 bases separated the two germline ends. The germline CDR1 and CDR2 sequences are SGHTA and FQGNSA. The length of the CDR3 is 13 residues. CDR3 bases: TGTGCCAGCAGCTCCCGTAGAGGCTACGAGCAGTACTTC. This encodes CASSSRRGYEQYF.

The V gene is TRBV7-3, the J gene TRBJ2-1, with TRBD1 identical over 8 bases. The CDR3 sequence is 15 residues long. Germline V gene sequence: CDR1 SGHTA, CDR2 FQGTGA. V was pared by 5 bases and J by 5 bases, with 8 bases of the junction left unmatched. This CDR3 reads CASSDSRGPNNEQFF. Written as DNA, the CDR3 is TGTGCCAGCAGCGACTCCAGGGGGCCGAACAATGAGCAGTTCTTC. The entire variable domain, with the rest obtained from reference TRBV7-3 and TRBJ2-1, is as follows: GAGVSQTPSNKVTEKGKYVELRCDPISGHTALYWYRQSLGQGPEFLIYFQGTGAADDSGLPNDRFFAVRPEGSVSTLKIQRTERGDSAVYLCASSDSRGPNNEQFFGPGTRLTVL.

The chain uses TRBV11-3 and TRBJ2-2; 9 bases match TRBD2. V was pared by 5 bases and J by 0 bases, with 4 bases of the junction left unmatched. Germline V gene lookup returns CDR1 SGHNT and CDR2 YENEEA. The CDR3 consists of 16 residues. This chain's CDR3 is CASSGRLAANTGELFF. The CDR3 DNA reads TGTGCCAGCAGCGGAAGACTAGCGGCGAACACCGGGGAGCTGTTTTTT.

This sequence joins TRBV5-6 and TRBJ1-1; no firm D call. The CDR3 has 13 residues. Trimming stripped 1 base from V and 1 base from J, with 5 bases between. The germline V gene has CDR1 SGHDT and CDR2 YYEEEE. The CDR3 DNA follows: TGTGCCAGCAGCTTGTCCAGGAACACTGAAGCTTTCTTT. Its protein is CASSLSRNTEAFF. Together with reference TRBV5-6 and TRBJ1-1, the CDR3 gives the full variable domain: DAGVTQSPTHLIKTRGQQVTLRCSPKSGHDTVSWYQQALGQGPQFIFQYYEEEERQRGNFPDRFSGHQFPNYSSELNVNALLLGDSALYLCASSLSRNTEAFFGQGTRLTVV.

The rearrangement links TRBV19 to TRBJ2-7; D is tentatively TRBD1 or TRBD2 (6 bases each). CDR1 is LNHDA and CDR2 is SQIVND in the germline V gene (reference sequence). The CDR3 totals 15 residues. V lost 3 bases, J lost 5 bases, and 17 bases lay in between. In DNA form, the CDR3 reads TGTGCCAGTAGTATCAGGGGCGGGATCGGAGACGAGCAGTACTTC. It yields the protein CASSIRGGIGDEQYF.

The sample holds one count of this clone. This sequence joins TRBV12-3 or TRBV12-4 and TRBJ1-4; the D gene is possibly TRBD1 (6 bases). V was trimmed by 3 bases and J by 11 bases, leaving 10 bases between them. The CDR3 runs 12 residues. CDR3 region: CASSLGARKLFF. The CDR3 DNA reads as TGTGCCAGCAGTTTGGGGGCGCGTAAACTGTTTTTT.